What follows describes a single T cell receptor (beta chain). Per the authors' pipeline: Amplification with reference gene primers provided the estimates of nucleated cell counts. Only in-frame clones appear in the TCRdb table, and some are missing; sequencing was by immunoSEQ multiplex PCR. The V and J calls and clone size are taken from that table; D and trimming were inferred from the DNA. The sample lists 180,000 or so clones, about 88% occurring once. This sample was taken from a study of blood T cell repertoires in COVID-19. The overall study: Both acute and convalescent COVID-19 samples were obtained from the United States, Italy and Spain. PBMCs, B-cell-depleted T cells, or T cells provided the cDNA or gDNA that made up the material.

From germline, CDR1 is MNHNY and CDR2 SVGAGI (reference sequence). This CDR3 comprises 16 residues. V lost 7 bases to trimming and J lost 6 bases; unmatched junction nucleotides: 15. The source material was peripheral blood. This receptor was obtained from a man younger than 35 with acute or convalescent COVID-19. This chain links TRBV6-6 with TRBJ2-3; 8 positions match TRBD2. The CDR3: CASISRSGGHRDTQYF. CDR3 nucleotide sequence: TGTGCCAGCATCTCCCGCAGCGGGGGTCACCGGGATACGCAGTATTTT.